This T cell receptor beta chain was obtained from a study of blood T cells in healthy people across ages. Study-level points and caveats: Naive and antigen-experienced cells were not separated, limiting conclusive comparison. Samples with more naive T cells showed higher observed beta diversity.

Alongside a J-beta primer mix, a sample-barcoded 5' primer served in a second PCR lasting about 7 to 11 cycles. Carrying 12 random nucleotides, a template-switch adaptor labeled each individual cDNA molecule. Via MiXCR, TCRdb re-called the 5' RACE reads, giving one row per CDR3 protein. The data contain about 1.5 million distinct CDR3 sequences, 35% to 45% of them singletons. The CDR3 is 15 amino acids. Germline CDR1 is LNHDA and CDR2 is SQIVND (reference sequence). Trimming removed 3 bases at V and 2 bases at J, with 11 bases between. This clonotype appeared a few times. Its antigen is unknown. At least 6 micrograms of total RNA were extracted per sample.

The clonotype was recovered from a woman between 18 and 30 years old in good health. V and J are TRBV19 and TRBJ1-5; possible D gene TRBD1, 5 bases. Sample: blood. This chain's CDR3 is CASSIPDSGNQPQHF. The DNA for the CDR3 is TGTGCCAGTAGTATCCCAGACAGCGGCAATCAGCCCCAGCATTTT.